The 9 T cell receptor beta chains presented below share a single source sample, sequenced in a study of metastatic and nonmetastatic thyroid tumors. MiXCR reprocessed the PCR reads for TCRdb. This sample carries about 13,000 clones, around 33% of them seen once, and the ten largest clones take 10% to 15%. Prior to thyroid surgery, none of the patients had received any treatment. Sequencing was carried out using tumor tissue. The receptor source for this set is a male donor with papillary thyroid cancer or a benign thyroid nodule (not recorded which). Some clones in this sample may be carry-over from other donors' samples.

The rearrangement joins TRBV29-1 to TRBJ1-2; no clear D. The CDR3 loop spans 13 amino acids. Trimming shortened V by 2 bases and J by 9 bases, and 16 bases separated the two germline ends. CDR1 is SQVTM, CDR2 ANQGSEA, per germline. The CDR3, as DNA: TGCAGCGTTGAAAATCCGTCAGTCGGTTGCTACACCTTC. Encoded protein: CSVENPSVGCYTF.

In nucleotides, the CDR3 is TGTGCCAGCAGTGAGAGCCTCGTTCGGGGGCAGTACTTC. This sequence encodes CASSESLVRGQYF. This sequence joins TRBV2 and TRBJ2-7; TRBD2 is a possible D gene (5 bases). Germline assignment: CDR1 SNHLY and CDR2 FYNNEI. V was clipped by 3 bases and J by 9 bases, with 15 bases between them. The CDR3 spans 13 residues.

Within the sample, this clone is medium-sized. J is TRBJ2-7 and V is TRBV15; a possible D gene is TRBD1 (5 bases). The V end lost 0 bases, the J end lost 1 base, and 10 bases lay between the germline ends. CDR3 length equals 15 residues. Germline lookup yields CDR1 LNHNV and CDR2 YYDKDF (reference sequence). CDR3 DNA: TGTGCCACCAGCAGAGATCGTACAGGTTCCTACGAGCAGTACTTC. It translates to CATSRDRTGSYEQYF.

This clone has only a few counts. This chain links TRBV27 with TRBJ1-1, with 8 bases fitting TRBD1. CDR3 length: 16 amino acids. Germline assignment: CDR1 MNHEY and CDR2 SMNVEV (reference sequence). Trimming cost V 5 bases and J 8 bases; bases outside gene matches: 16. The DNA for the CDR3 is TGTGCCAGCAGTGGGGGACAGGCAGTGGGAATAGCCGAAGCTTTCTTT. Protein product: CASSGGQAVGIAEAFF.

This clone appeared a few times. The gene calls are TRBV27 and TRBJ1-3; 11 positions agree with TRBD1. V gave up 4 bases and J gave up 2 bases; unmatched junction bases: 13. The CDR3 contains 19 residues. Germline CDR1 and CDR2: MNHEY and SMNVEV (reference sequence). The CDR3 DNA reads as TGTGCCAGCAGTTCGGCCGGGACAGGGGGTACTCGTGCTGGAAACACCATATATTTT. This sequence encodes CASSSAGTGGTRAGNTIYF.

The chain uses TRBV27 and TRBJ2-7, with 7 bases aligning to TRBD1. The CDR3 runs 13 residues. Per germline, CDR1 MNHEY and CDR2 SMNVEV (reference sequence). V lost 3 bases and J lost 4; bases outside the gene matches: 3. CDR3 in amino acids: CASSLQTGYEQYF. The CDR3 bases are TGTGCCAGCAGTTTGCAGACAGGGTACGAGCAGTACTTC.

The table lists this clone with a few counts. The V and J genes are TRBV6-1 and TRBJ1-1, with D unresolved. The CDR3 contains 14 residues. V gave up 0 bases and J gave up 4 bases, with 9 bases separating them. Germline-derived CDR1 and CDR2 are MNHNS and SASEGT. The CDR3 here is CASSEASSFTEAFF. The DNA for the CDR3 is TGTGCCAGCAGTGAAGCTTCTTCCTTCACTGAAGCTTTCTTT.

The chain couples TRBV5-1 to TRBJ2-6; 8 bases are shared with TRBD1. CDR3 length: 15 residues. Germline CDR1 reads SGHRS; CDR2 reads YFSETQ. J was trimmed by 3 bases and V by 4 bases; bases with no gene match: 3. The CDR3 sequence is CASSPGGLGANVLTF. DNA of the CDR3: TGCGCCAGCAGCCCAGGGGGCCTTGGGGCCAACGTCCTGACTTTC.

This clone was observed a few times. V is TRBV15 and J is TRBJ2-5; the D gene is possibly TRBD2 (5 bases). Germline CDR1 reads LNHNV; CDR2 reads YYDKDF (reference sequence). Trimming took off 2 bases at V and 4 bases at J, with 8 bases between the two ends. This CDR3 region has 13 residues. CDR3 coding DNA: TGTGCCACCAGCAGAATCGCGGGAGAGACCCAGTACTTC. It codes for CATSRIAGETQYF.